This TCR beta chain was captured by sequencing in a study of cytomegalovirus exposure and HLA in healthy donors. Study-wide background: Of all 398 donors who were genotyped, about 84% belonged to the Caucasian-associated ancestry cluster. Study observations and caveats: Associated with HLA alleles at 0.05 false discovery rate in a later analysis were some 16,000 TCR beta sequences.

On this clone: Its antigen is as yet unknown.

Researchers ran the PCR with 60 Vbeta and 13 Jbeta primers. Sequenced by immunoSEQ multiplex PCR; TCRdb stores in-frame clones only, minus some. The repertoire holds around 140,000 clones, with about 77% as singletons. The receptor's source is a male donor in good health and CMV-seronegative. The source material was PBMCs.

The CDR3: CASSEGRTEAFF. For the CDR3, the DNA is TGTGCCAGCAGTGAAGGTCGCACTGAAGCTTTCTTT. The chain employs TRBV6-1 and TRBJ1-1; D is unclear. The ends were cut back, 1 base at V and 4 bases at J, with 4 bases in the middle. Germline lookup yields CDR1 MNHNS and CDR2 SASEGT. There are 12 residues in the CDR3.